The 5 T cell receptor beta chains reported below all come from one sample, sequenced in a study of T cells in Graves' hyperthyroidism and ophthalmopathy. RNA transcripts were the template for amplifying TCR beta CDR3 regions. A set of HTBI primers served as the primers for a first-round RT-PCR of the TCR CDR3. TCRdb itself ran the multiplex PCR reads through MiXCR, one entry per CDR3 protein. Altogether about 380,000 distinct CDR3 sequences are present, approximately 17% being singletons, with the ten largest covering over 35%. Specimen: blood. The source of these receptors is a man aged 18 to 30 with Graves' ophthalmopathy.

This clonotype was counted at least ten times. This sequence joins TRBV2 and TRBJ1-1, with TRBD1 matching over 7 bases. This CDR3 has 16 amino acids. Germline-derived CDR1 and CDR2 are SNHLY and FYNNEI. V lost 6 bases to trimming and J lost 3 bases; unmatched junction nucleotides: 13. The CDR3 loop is CASRTRPDRADTEAFF. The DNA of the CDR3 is TGTGCCAGCAGGACACGGCCAGACAGGGCGGACACTGAAGCTTTCTTT.

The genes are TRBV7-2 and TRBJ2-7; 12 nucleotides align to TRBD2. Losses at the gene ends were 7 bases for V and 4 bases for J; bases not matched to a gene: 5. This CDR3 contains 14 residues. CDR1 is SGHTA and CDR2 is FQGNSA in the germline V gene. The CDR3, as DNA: TGTGCCAGCAAGCTAGCGGGGGGGCGTTACGAGCAGTACTTC. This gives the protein CASKLAGGRYEQYF.

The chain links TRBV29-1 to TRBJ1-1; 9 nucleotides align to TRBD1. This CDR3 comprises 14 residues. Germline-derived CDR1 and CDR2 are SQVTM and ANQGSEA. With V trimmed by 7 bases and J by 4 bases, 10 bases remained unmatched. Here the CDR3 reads CSAAGDRVGTEAFF. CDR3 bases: TGCAGCGCCGCAGGGGACAGGGTAGGCACTGAAGCTTTCTTT.

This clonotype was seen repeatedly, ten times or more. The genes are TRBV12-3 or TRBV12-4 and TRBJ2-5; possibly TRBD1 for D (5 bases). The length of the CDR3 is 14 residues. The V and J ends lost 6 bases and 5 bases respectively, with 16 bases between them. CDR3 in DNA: TGTGCCAGCAGCAGAAGACAGTTAGGGGAGACCCAGTACTTC. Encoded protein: CASSRRQLGETQYF.

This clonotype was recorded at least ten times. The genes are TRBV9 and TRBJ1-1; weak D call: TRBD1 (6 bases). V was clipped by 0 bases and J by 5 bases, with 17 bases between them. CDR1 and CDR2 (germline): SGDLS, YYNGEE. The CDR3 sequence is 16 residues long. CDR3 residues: CASSVGQRGVGTEAFF. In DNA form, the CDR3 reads TGTGCCAGCAGCGTAGGTCAGAGGGGGGTAGGAACTGAAGCTTTCTTT.